This T cell receptor beta chain was documented in a study of blood T cell repertoires in COVID-19. The wider study: Specimens from acute and convalescent COVID-19 originated in the United States, Italy and Spain.

This clone appeared a few times. Original processing methods: Estimates of nucleated cell counts were drawn from the amplification of reference gene primers. The data were produced by immunoSEQ multiplex PCR, yet TCRdb's version contains in-frame clones alone and is incomplete. V, J and clone size are taken as reported in that table, and D and trimming were inferred from the DNA itself. This sample has approximately 50,000 clones, with roughly 85% found just once. Material: peripheral blood. The origin of this receptor is a man aged 65 to 79 with acute or convalescent COVID-19.

CDR3 in DNA: TGCAGCGTTGCGGGGGGGCTTGGGGCCAACGTCCTGACTTTC. Protein sequence: CSVAGGLGANVLTF. This chain links TRBV29-1 with TRBJ2-6; TRBD2 aligns across 8 bases. From germline, CDR1 is SQVTM and CDR2 ANQGSEA. The CDR3 contains 14 residues. Germline trimming cut 4 bases from V and 3 bases from J; bases unmatched to any gene: 2.